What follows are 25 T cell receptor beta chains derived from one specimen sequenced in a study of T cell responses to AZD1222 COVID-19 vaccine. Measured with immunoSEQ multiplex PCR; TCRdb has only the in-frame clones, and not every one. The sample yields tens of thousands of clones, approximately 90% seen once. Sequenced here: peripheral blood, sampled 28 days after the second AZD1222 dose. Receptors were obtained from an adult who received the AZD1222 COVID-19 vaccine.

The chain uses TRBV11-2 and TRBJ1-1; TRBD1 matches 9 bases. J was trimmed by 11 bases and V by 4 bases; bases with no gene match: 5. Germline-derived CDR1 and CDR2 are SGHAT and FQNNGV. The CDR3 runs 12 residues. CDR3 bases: TGTGCCAGCAGCTCACAGGGGGCACTGGCTTTCTTT. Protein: CASSSQGALAFF.

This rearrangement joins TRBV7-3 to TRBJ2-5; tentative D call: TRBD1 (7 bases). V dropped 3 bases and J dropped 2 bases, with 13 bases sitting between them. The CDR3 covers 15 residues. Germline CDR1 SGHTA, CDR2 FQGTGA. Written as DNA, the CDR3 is TGTGCCAGCAGCTTCAGTGCAGGGGGGCAAGAGACCCAGTACTTC. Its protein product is CASSFSAGGQETQYF.

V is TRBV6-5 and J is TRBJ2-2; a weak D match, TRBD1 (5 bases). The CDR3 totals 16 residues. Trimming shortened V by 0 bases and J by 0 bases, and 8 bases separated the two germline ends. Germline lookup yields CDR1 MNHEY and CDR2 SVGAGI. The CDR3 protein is CASSYSIGANTGELFF. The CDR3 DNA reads TGTGCCAGCAGTTACTCAATAGGGGCGAACACCGGGGAGCTGTTTTTT.

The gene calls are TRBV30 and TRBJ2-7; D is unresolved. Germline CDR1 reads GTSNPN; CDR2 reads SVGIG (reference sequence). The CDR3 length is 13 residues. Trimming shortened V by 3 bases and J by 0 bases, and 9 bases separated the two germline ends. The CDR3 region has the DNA TGTGCCTGGAGGCGGACGGGCTCCTACGAGCAGTACTTC. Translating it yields CAWRRTGSYEQYF.

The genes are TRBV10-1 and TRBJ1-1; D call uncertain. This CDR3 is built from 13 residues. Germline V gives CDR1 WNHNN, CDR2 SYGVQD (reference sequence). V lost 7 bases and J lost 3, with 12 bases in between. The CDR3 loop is CASKHSLYTEAFF. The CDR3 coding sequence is TGCGCCAGCAAGCACAGTCTCTACACTGAAGCTTTCTTT.

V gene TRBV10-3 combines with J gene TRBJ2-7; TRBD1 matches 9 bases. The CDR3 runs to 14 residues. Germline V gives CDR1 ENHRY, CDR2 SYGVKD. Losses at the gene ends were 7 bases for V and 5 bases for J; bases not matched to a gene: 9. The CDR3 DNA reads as TGTGCCATCATGGCCGGGACAGGGTCCCACGAGCAGTACTTC. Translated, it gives CAIMAGTGSHEQYF.

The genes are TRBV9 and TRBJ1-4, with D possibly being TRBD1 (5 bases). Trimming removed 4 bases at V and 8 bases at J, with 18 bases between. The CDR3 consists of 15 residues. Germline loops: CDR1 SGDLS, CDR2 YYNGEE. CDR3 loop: CASSTQGGTSEKLFF. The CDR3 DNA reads TGTGCCAGCAGCACCCAGGGAGGGACCTCCGAAAAACTGTTTTTT.

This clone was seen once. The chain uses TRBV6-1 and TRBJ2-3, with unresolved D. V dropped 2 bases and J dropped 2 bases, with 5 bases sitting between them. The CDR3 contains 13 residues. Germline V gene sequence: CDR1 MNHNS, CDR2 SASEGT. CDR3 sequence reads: CASSEKHTDTQYF. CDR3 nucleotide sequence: TGTGCCAGCAGTGAAAAACACACAGATACGCAGTATTTT.

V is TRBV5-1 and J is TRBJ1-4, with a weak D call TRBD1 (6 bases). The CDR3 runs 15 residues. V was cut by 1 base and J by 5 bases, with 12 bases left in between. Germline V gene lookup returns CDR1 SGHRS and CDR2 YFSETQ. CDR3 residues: CASSLLGTQNEKLFF. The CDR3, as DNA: TGCGCCAGCAGCTTGCTTGGGACACAGAATGAAAAACTGTTTTTT.

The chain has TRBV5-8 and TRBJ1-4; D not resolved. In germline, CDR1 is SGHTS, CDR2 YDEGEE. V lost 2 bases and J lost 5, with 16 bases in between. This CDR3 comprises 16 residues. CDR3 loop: CASSFGLGGLNEKLFF. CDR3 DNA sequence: TGTGCCAGCAGCTTCGGGTTAGGAGGATTGAATGAAAAACTGTTTTTT.

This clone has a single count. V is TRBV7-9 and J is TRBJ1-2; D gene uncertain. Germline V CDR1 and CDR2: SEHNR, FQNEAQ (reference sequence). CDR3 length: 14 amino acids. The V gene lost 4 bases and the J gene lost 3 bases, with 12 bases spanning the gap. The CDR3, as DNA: TGTGCCAGCAGCTCCCGGGGTGCTGACTATGGCTACACCTTC. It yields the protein CASSSRGADYGYTF.

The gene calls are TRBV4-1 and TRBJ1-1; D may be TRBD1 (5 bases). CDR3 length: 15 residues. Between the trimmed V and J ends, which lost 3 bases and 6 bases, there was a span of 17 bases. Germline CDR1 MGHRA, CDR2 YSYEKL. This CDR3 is CASSHAIGTDAEAFF. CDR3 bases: TGCGCCAGCAGCCACGCGATCGGGACGGACGCTGAAGCTTTCTTT.

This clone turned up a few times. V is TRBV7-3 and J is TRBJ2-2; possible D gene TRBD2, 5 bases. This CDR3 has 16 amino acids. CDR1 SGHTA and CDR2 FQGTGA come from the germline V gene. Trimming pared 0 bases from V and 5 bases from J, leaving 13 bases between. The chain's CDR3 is CASSLTNSPGTGELFF. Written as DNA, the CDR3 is TGTGCCAGCAGCTTAACGAACTCTCCGGGGACCGGGGAGCTGTTTTTT.

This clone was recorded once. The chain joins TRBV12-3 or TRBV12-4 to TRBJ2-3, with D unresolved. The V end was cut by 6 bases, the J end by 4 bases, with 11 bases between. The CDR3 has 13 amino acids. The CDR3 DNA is TGTGCCAGCAGCCTACAATATTCAGATACGCAGTATTTT. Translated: CASSLQYSDTQYF.

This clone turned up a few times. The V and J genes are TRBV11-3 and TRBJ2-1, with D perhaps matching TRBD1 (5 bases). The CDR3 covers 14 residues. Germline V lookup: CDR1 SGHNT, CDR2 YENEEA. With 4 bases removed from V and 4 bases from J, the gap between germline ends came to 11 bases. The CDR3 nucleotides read TGTGCCAGCAGCTCGGACATTCGGTACAATGAGCAGTTCTTC. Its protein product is CASSSDIRYNEQFF. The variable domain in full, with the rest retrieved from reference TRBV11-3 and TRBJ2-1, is EAGVVQSPRYKIIEKKQPVAFWCNPISGHNTLYWYLQNLGQGPELLIRYENEEAVDDSQLPKDRFSAERLKGVDSTLKIQPAELGDSAVYLCASSSDIRYNEQFFGPGTRLTVL.

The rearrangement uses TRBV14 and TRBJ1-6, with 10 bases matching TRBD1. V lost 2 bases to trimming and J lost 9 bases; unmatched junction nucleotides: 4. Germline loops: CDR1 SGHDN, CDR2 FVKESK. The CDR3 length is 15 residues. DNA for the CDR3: TGTGCCAGCAGCCAAAGACAGGGGGCGATTTCACCCCTCCACTTT. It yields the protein CASSQRQGAISPLHF.

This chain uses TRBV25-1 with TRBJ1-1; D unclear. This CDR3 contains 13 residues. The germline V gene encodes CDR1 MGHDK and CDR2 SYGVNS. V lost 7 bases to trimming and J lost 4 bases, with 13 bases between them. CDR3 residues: CASMGPPGTEAFF. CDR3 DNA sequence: TGTGCCAGCATGGGCCCACCTGGCACTGAAGCTTTCTTT.

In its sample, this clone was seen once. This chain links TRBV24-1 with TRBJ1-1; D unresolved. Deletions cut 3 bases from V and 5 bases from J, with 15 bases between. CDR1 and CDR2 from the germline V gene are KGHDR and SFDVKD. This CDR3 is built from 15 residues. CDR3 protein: CATSDQDMERTEAFF. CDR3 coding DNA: TGTGCCACCAGTGATCAAGACATGGAACGGACTGAAGCTTTCTTT.

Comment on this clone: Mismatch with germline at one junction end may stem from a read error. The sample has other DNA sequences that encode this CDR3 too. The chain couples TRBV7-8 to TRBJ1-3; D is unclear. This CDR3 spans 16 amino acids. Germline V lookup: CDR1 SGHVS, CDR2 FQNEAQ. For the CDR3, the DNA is TGCGCCAGCAGCGGCGAGACACCCAGCTCTGGAAACACCATATATTTT. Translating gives CASSGETPSSGNTIYF.

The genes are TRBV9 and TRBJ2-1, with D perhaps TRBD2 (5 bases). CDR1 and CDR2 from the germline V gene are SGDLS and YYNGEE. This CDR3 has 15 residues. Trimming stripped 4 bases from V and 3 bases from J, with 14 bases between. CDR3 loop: CASSRTGGLYNEQFF. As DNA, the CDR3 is TGTGCCAGCAGCCGGACTGGAGGTCTCTACAATGAGCAGTTCTTC.

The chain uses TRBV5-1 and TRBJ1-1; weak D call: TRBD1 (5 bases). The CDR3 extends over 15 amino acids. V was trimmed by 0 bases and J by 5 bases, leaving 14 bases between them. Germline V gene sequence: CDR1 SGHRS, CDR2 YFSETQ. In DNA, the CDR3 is TGCGCCAGCAGCTTGGAAACCCCAGGGAGTACTGAAGCTTTCTTT. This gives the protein CASSLETPGSTEAFF.

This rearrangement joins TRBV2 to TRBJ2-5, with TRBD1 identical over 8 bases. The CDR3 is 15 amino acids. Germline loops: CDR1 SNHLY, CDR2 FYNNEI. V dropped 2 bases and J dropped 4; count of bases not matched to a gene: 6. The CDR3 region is CASSERQGARETQYF. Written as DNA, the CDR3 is TGTGCCAGCAGTGAACGCCAGGGGGCACGAGAGACCCAGTACTTC.

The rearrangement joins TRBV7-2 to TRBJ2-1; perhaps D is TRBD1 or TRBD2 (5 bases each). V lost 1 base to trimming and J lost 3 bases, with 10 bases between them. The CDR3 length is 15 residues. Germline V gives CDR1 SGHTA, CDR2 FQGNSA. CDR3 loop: CASSLVGAGYNEQFF. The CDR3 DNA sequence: TGTGCCAGCAGCTTAGTTGGGGCGGGCTACAATGAGCAGTTCTTC.

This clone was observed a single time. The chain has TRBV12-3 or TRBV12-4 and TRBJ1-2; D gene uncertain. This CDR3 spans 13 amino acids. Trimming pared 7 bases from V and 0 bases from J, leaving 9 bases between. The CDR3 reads CASNSLSNYGYTF. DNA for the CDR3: TGTGCCAGCAATTCCCTCTCTAACTATGGCTACACCTTC.

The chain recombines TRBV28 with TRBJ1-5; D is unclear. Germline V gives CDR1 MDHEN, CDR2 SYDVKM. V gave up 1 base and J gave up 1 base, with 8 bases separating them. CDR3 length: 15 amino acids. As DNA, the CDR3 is TGTGCCAGCAGTTTATCGTTCATGAGCAATCAGCCCCAGCATTTT. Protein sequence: CASSLSFMSNQPQHF.